This T cell receptor beta chain was sequenced for a study of identical twins. Whole-study results and caveats: The same donors were not followed; conclusions instead depended on cross-sectional statistical analysis.

TCRdb reprocessed the 5' RACE reads via MiXCR and lists one record per CDR3 protein. The sample contains over 500,000 distinct CDR3 sequences, 22% of which appear only once. The V segment lost 2 bases and the J segment 2 bases; nucleotides outside the gene matches: 2. CDR1 is MNHEY, CDR2 SVGAGI, per germline. The CDR3 sequence is 14 residues long. A note on this clonotype: Its matching antigen is unknown.

The data also belong to a second study, concerning T cells expressing NK-cell markers.

The specimen was CD4+ T cells sorted from blood. The rearrangement links TRBV6-5 to TRBJ2-7; 8 bases match TRBD2. The clonotype was recovered from a woman aged 18 to 35 in good health. The CDR3 coding sequence is TGTGCCAGCAGTTACCACGGGAGGGCCTACGAGCAGTACTTC. Translation gives CASSYHGRAYEQYF.